Listed below are T cell receptor beta chains from one sample, sequenced in a study of T cell responses to AZD1222 COVID-19 vaccine. TCRdb's copy holds only in-frame clones and misses some; the assay was immunoSEQ multiplex PCR. This repertoire shows some 170,000 clones, 90% to 95% found once; its top ten account for roughly 1%. The specimen was peripheral blood, collected on day 0 of AZD1222 vaccination. The receptors derive from an adult in good health. The CDR3 runs from the conserved cysteine through the conserved F or W. A D gene is named only where the DNA matches it firmly. Only some rows state a clone size, as once, few, many or a class for expanded clones.

j_call v_call clone_size d_call cdr3_nt cdr3_aa
TRBJ1-1 TRBV15 NA NA TGTGCCACCAGCGGACGTAGCACTGAAGCTTTCTTT CATSGRSTEAFF
TRBJ2-1 TRBV7-2 NA TRBD2 TGTGCCAGCAGCTCAGCCCCCTCTAGCGGGGGGTACAATGAGCAGTTCTTC CASSSAPSSGGYNEQFF
TRBJ2-1 TRBV18 once NA TGTGCCAGCTCACCAATTTTACAGAAGAGTTACAATGAGCAGTTCTTC CASSPILQKSYNEQFF
TRBJ2-7 TRBV7-8 NA TRBD1 TGTGCCAGCAGCCTTAGACAGGGGGCCTACGAGCAGTACTTC CASSLRQGAYEQYF
TRBJ1-5 TRBV6-2/TRBV6-3 NA NA TGTGCCAGCACCCCCTGGGGGGTAAGGCAGCCCCAGCATTTT CASTPWGVRQPQHF
TRBJ2-5 TRBV30 NA NA TGTGCCTGGAGTCCCATAGAGACCCAGTACTTC CAWSPIETQYF
TRBJ1-1 TRBV28 once NA TGTGCCAGCAGTCCTTTGACTGAAGCTTTCTTT CASSPLTEAFF
TRBJ2-1 TRBV19 NA TRBD1 TGTGCCAGTAGAGCTCCCGGACAGGTCTACAATGAGCAGTTCTTC CASRAPGQVYNEQFF
TRBJ1-2 TRBV3-1/TRBV3-2 NA NA TGTGCCAGCAGCCCCTGGCGCAGCGCGACATATGGCTACACCTTC CASSPWRSATYGYTF
TRBJ2-7 TRBV5-1 NA TRBD1 TGCGCCAGCAGCTCCGGACAGGGGGCGGGGGAGCAGTACTTC CASSSGQGAGEQYF
TRBJ1-2 TRBV10-1 few NA TGCGCCAGCAAAACAGACAGGCCCTATGGCTACACCTTC CASKTDRPYGYTF
TRBJ2-7 TRBV19 NA NA TGTGCCAGTAGTATAGATTGGACTCCACCCTACGAGCAGTACTTC CASSIDWTPPYEQYF
TRBJ2-4 TRBV6-6 NA NA TGTGCCAGCAGTTACTCTGGCCCAATTCAGTACTTC CASSYSGPIQYF
TRBJ2-3 TRBV19 NA TRBD2 TGTGCCAGTAGTATATATGCGGGGGAGCGCACAGATACGCAGTATTTT CASSIYAGERTDTQYF
TRBJ2-3 TRBV5-6 NA NA TGTGCCAGCAGACCGACATACTCAGGGTATACCACAGATACGCAGTATTTT CASRPTYSGYTTDTQYF
TRBJ1-2 TRBV30 NA NA TGTGCCTGGAGTGTACCGGGGCATAACTATGGCTACACCTTC CAWSVPGHNYGYTF
TRBJ2-6 TRBV10-3 NA NA TGTGCCACGGTCGACGGGCACATAGGGGCCAACGTCCTGACTTTC CATVDGHIGANVLTF
TRBJ2-3 TRBV19 NA TRBD2 TGTGCCAGTAGCGTGGGACTAGCGGGGGGAACTAGCACAGATACGCAGTATTTT CASSVGLAGGTSTDTQYF
TRBJ1-1 TRBV11-1 NA NA TGTGCCAGCAGAGAGGACAGTCCTGAAGCTTTCTTT CASREDSPEAFF
TRBJ2-7 TRBV2 NA NA TGTGCCAGCAGTGAATTGGCGGTGCGGGAGCAGTACTTC CASSELAVREQYF
TRBJ1-2 TRBV5-1 once TRBD1 TGCGCCAGCAGCGTGAACAGGGGAAACTATGGCTACACCTTC CASSVNRGNYGYTF
TRBJ1-1 TRBV2 NA TRBD1 TGTGCCAGCAGAGTTCGACAGGGACTTGAAGCTTTCTTT CASRVRQGLEAFF
TRBJ1-2 TRBV4-2 NA NA TGTGCCAGCAGCCAAGGGTGGGACTCCTATGGCTACACCTTC CASSQGWDSYGYTF
TRBJ1-2 TRBV19 NA TRBD1 TGTGCCAGTAGTATGAACAGGGGCTATGGCTACACCTTC CASSMNRGYGYTF
TRBJ2-1 TRBV4-3 NA NA TGCGCCAGCAGCCAAGATAGGGACTTCAGTTACAATGAGCAGTTCTTC CASSQDRDFSYNEQFF
TRBJ2-6 TRBV9 NA TRBD1 TGTGCCAGCGCCCAGGGGGCTGGGGCCAACGTCCTGACTTTC CASAQGAGANVLTF
TRBJ2-2 TRBV7-8 NA TRBD2 TGTGCCAGCAGCTTAGAGGTTCGGGGTGATAGCGGGGGACTGAACACCGGGGAGCTGTTTTTT CASSLEVRGDSGGLNTGELFF
TRBJ2-3 TRBV19 NA NA TGTGCCAGTAGTATAGGGGCGGGGACCGGCACAGATACGCAGTATTTT CASSIGAGTGTDTQYF
TRBJ1-5 TRBV7-8 NA NA TGTGCCAGCAGCAGGAGCAGATTCGGGGACCAGCCCCAGCATTTT CASSRSRFGDQPQHF
TRBJ2-1 TRBV12-3/TRBV12-4 NA NA TGTGCCAGCAGTTTTGATTTTCAGCATGAGCAGTTCTTC CASSFDFQHEQFF
TRBJ1-1 TRBV11-3 NA NA TGTGCCAGCAGTTCCATCGTGTACACTGAAGCTTTCTTT CASSSIVYTEAFF
TRBJ2-1 TRBV11-2 NA NA TGTGCCAGCAGCTTAAGCAGAAACAATGAGCAGTTCTTC CASSLSRNNEQFF
TRBJ1-6 TRBV4-1 NA TRBD1 TGCGCCAGCACCTTGCGTCCGGGACAGGAAAATGGAAATTCACCCCTCCACTTT CASTLRPGQENGNSPLHF
TRBJ1-2 TRBV25-1 NA NA TGTGCCAGCAGTGTGAGCGCGGGTGGCTACACCTTC CASSVSAGGYTF
TRBJ2-5 TRBV30 NA TRBD2 TGTGCCTGGAGTGACCCTAGCGGGGGCAAGACCCAGTACTTC CAWSDPSGGKTQYF
TRBJ1-2 TRBV27 once TRBD1 TGTGCCAGCAGTACTACGGGGACAGGGGGGATTTTAAATGGCTACACCTTC CASSTTGTGGILNGYTF
TRBJ1-4 TRBV27 NA TRBD1 TGTGCCAGCAGTAGAGACGGACAGGGTATGGTGGAAAAACTGTTTTTT CASSRDGQGMVEKLFF
TRBJ1-4 TRBV28 NA TRBD1 TGTGCCAGCAGCCCGGGACAGGGGAGAGAGGCTAATGAAAAACTGTTTTTT CASSPGQGREANEKLFF
TRBJ1-2 TRBV10-3 NA NA TGTGCCATCAGTGAGTCCCCATACCGGACACAAGCTAACTATGGCTACACCTTC CAISESPYRTQANYGYTF
TRBJ2-7 TRBV11-3 NA TRBD2 TGTGCCAGCAGCAAGGGAGGGGATTTCGAGCAGTACTTC CASSKGGDFEQYF
TRBJ1-4 TRBV3-1/TRBV3-2 NA NA TGTGCCAGCAGCCTCTCCGGCGGATTTAATGAAAAACTGTTTTTT CASSLSGGFNEKLFF
TRBJ2-7 TRBV5-6 NA NA TGTGCCAGCAGCTCCGGAATCGAGCAGTACTTC CASSSGIEQYF
TRBJ2-7 TRBV11-2 NA NA TGTGCCAGCAGCGTACGATCCGGACAGACCTACGAGCAGTACTTC CASSVRSGQTYEQYF
TRBJ1-2 TRBV6-5 NA NA TGTGCCAGCAGTCAGGCGGAGACCGAGGGAGGCTACACCTTC CASSQAETEGGYTF
TRBJ1-2 TRBV27 NA NA TGTGCCAGCAGTTTATACAGGGCCGGGGGCTACACCTTC CASSLYRAGGYTF